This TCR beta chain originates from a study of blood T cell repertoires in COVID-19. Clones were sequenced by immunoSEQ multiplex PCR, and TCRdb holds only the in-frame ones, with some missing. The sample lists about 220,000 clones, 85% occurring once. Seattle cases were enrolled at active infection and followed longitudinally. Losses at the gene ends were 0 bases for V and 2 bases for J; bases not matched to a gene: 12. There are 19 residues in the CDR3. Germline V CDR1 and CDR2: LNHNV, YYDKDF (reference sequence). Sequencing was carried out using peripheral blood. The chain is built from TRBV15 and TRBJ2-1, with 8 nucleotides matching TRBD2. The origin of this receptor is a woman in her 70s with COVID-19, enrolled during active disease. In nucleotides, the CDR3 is TGTGCCACCAGCAGAGAGCGTAGGAGGGTTAGCGGGACCTACAATGAGCAGTTCTTC. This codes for CATSRERRRVSGTYNEQFF.